The 14 T cell receptor beta chains presented below share a single source sample, sequenced in a study of OX40 agonist ivuxolimab in advanced cancers. The assay was immunoSEQ multiplex PCR, and TCRdb's table has in-frame clones only and misses some. This table has around 80,000 clones, about nine tenths appearing once. This specimen was CD4+ or CD8+ T cells sorted from blood, taken in a trial of the OX40 agonist ivuxolimab. The origin of the receptors is an adult with an advanced solid tumor such as melanoma, head and neck, liver or kidney cancer.

The chain couples TRBV5-8 to TRBJ1-5; D is uncertain. This CDR3 is built from 14 residues. The V end was cut by 4 bases, the J end by 5 bases, with 13 bases between. Germline V gives CDR1 SGHTS, CDR2 YDEGEE. The CDR3 DNA sequence: TGTGCCAGCAGCCGGGAAGGCTTTGATCAGCCCCAGCATTTT. Its protein is CASSREGFDQPQHF.

V usage is TRBV9 and J usage is TRBJ2-3; 12 bases line up with TRBD1. V lost 0 bases and J lost 5; bases outside the gene matches: 4. There are 16 residues in the CDR3. CDR1 and CDR2 (germline): SGDLS, YYNGEE. The CDR3 DNA follows: TGTGCCAGCAGCGTAGGGGACAGGGGGCGCGGAGATACGCAGTATTTT. It encodes CASSVGDRGRGDTQYF.

This chain joins TRBV25-1 and TRBJ2-5, with D perhaps matching TRBD1 (5 bases). The CDR3 is made up of 15 amino acids. Deletions cut 4 bases from V and 3 bases from J, with 15 bases between. Per the germline V gene, CDR1 is MGHDK and CDR2 is SYGVNS. DNA for the CDR3: TGTGCCAGCAGTGCGGCAGGGCAGATCGAAGAGACCCAGTACTTC. This sequence encodes CASSAAGQIEETQYF.

This chain uses TRBV6-5 with TRBJ2-5; the D gene is possibly TRBD1 (5 bases). Germline CDR1 MNHEY, CDR2 SVGAGI. Trimming took off 5 bases at V and 10 bases at J, with 23 bases between the two ends. The length of the CDR3 is 15 residues. The CDR3 reads CASSPGWGREKNQYF. The DNA for the CDR3 is TGTGCCAGCAGTCCTGGGTGGGGCAGGGAAAAAAACCAGTACTTC.

The V call is TRBV30, the J call TRBJ1-4, with unresolved D. The CDR3 has 14 amino acids. V gave up 5 bases and J gave up 5 bases, with 15 bases separating them. Germline CDR1 reads GTSNPN; CDR2 reads SVGIG (reference sequence). The CDR3 DNA sequence: TGTGCCTGGGAGAAGGTTGGGCTGAATGAAAAACTGTTTTTT. Translated, it gives CAWEKVGLNEKLFF.

V gene TRBV27 combines with J gene TRBJ1-4; TRBD1 matches at 8 bases. The CDR3 is made up of 15 amino acids. The germline V gene has CDR1 MNHEY and CDR2 SMNVEV (reference sequence). The V gene end was trimmed by 4 bases and the J gene end by 6 bases; junction bases not matched to a gene: 7. The CDR3: CASSSRTGSHEKLFF. Written as DNA, the CDR3 is TGTGCCAGCAGTTCCCGGACAGGGTCGCATGAAAAACTGTTTTTT.

In DNA, the CDR3 is TGTGCCAGCAGTCGACCTCAGGGCGAGCAGTACTTC. This sequence encodes CASSRPQGEQYF. The genes are TRBV6-5 and TRBJ2-7; TRBD1 is a possible D gene (5 bases). Trimming left V 5 bases short and J 6 bases short, with 11 bases between. The CDR3 has 12 amino acids. CDR1 and CDR2 (germline): MNHEY, SVGAGI.

The gene calls are TRBV11-2 and TRBJ2-2; D call uncertain. V lost 3 bases to trimming and J lost 3 bases, with 5 bases between them. Germline assignment: CDR1 SGHAT and CDR2 FQNNGV. The CDR3 consists of 13 residues. The CDR3 DNA follows: TGTGCCAGCAGCTTCCACGACACCGGGGAGCTGTTTTTT. It yields the protein CASSFHDTGELFF.

This rearrangement joins TRBV19 to TRBJ1-2, with a weak D call TRBD1 (6 bases). V dropped 7 bases and J dropped 4 bases, with 19 bases sitting between them. The CDR3 is made up of 15 amino acids. Germline CDR1 LNHDA, CDR2 SQIVND (reference sequence). CDR3 loop: CASTPGGQDGYGYTF. DNA for the CDR3: TGTGCCAGTACCCCCGGGGGGCAGGACGGCTATGGCTACACCTTC.

The chain employs TRBV27 and TRBJ2-5; 10 bases fit TRBD1. TRBJ2-7 matches the DNA end more closely, so the J call is doubtful. The CDR3 has 14 residues. CDR1 MNHEY and CDR2 SMNVEV come from the germline V gene (reference sequence). This CDR3 is CASSRGQGTYEQYF. For the CDR3, the DNA is TGTGCCAGCAGCCGGGGACAGGGGACCTACGAGCAGTACTTC.

J is TRBJ2-5 and V is TRBV6-5, with D perhaps assigned TRBD1 or TRBD2 (5 bases each). The CDR3 length is 11 residues. The germline CDR1 and CDR2 sequences are MNHEY and SVGAGI. Trimming removed 8 bases from V and 9 bases from J, with 13 bases in between. CDR3 sequence reads: CASGLTGPQYF. The CDR3 coding sequence is TGTGCCAGCGGGCTAACGGGGCCCCAGTACTTC.

The chain has TRBV9 and TRBJ2-1; the match to TRBD2 covers 13 bases. V lost 3 bases and J lost 10; bases outside the gene matches: 1. Germline V gives CDR1 SGDLS, CDR2 YYNGEE. The CDR3 has 13 amino acids. The CDR3 coding sequence is TGTGCCAGCAGCGAGGGACTAGCGGGGGAGCAGTTCTTC. Its translation: CASSEGLAGEQFF.

The J gene is TRBJ2-7, the V gene TRBV6-6; TRBD1 is a possible D gene (5 bases). Germline V gene sequence: CDR1 MNHNY, CDR2 SVGAGI (reference sequence). V dropped 7 bases and J dropped 2 bases, with 9 bases sitting between them. The CDR3 runs to 12 residues. CDR3: CASNQGPYEQYF. The CDR3, as DNA: TGTGCCAGCAACCAGGGCCCCTACGAGCAGTACTTC.

This chain joins TRBV19 and TRBJ1-5; a possible D gene is TRBD1 (5 bases). The ends were cut back, 4 bases at V and 1 base at J, with 23 bases in the middle. The CDR3 runs to 19 residues. CDR1 and CDR2 from the germline V gene are LNHDA and SQIVND (reference sequence). The CDR3 DNA is TGTGCCAGTAGTACTCCACCTAATTTTGCTCAGGGCAGCAATCAGCCCCAGCATTTT. Residues: CASSTPPNFAQGSNQPQHF.